The 25 T cell receptor beta chains below come from one sample, sequenced in a study of blood T cell repertoires in COVID-19. Repertoires were generated with immunoSEQ multiplex PCR, while TCRdb's copy carries only in-frame clones and drops some. The sample contains about 260,000 clones, about 87% of which appear only once. The specimen sequenced was PBMCs or T cells enriched from blood (not recorded which). The receptors derive from a woman in her thirties or forties who had been exposed to COVID-19.

The genes are TRBV19 and TRBJ1-3; no reliable D call. The CDR3 is 17 residues long. The V end lost 5 bases, the J end lost 0 bases, and 17 bases lay between the germline ends. The germline V gene has CDR1 LNHDA and CDR2 SQIVND (reference sequence). The CDR3 here is CASSSPGTTLSGNTIYF. CDR3 bases: TGTGCCAGTAGTTCTCCGGGAACCACACTCTCTGGAAACACCATATATTTT. The full variable domain, completed using reference TRBV19 and TRBJ1-3, is DGGITQSPKYLFRKEGQNVTLSCEQNLNHDAMYWYRQDPGQGLRLIYYSQIVNDFQKGDIAEGYSVSREKKESFPLTVTSAQKNPTAFYLCASSSPGTTLSGNTIYFGEGSWLTVV.

The rearrangement joins TRBV6-1 to TRBJ2-5, with a tentative D call TRBD2 (7 bases). Deletions cut 2 bases from V and 5 bases from J, with 18 bases between. Germline V gene data show CDR1 as MNHNS and CDR2 as SASEGT. This CDR3 comprises 16 residues. CDR3 sequence (DNA): TGTGCCAGCAGTGAATCGGTGTGGGGGGGGCTGGAGACCCAGTACTTC. Its protein is CASSESVWGGLETQYF.

This chain joins TRBV18 and TRBJ2-3; D is undetermined. CDR1 and CDR2 (germline): KGHSH, LQKENI. V was shortened by 6 bases and J by 0 bases, with 7 bases between the two germline ends. CDR3 length: 13 amino acids. CDR3 nucleotides: TGTGCCAGCTCCCCCCTAAGCACAGATACGCAGTATTTT. This gives the protein CASSPLSTDTQYF.

Only one count was recorded for this clone. V and J are TRBV4-1 and TRBJ2-2, with a weak D call TRBD2 (5 bases). CDR3 length: 14 residues. Germline V gene data show CDR1 as MGHRA and CDR2 as YSYEKL. Trimming stripped 1 base from V and 5 bases from J, with 8 bases between. The CDR3 loop is CASSQGSGTGELFF. CDR3 coding DNA: TGCGCCAGCAGCCAAGGGAGCGGAACCGGGGAGCTGTTTTTT.

This clone was found once. One end of the junction fails to match germline, which may point to a read error. The chain is built from TRBV7-7 and TRBJ2-5, with 9 bases aligning to TRBD2. Germline CDR1 reads SSHAT; CDR2 reads FNYEAQ (reference sequence). The CDR3 length is 15 residues. The CDR3 protein is CASSFSGSSQETQYF. The CDR3 bases are TGTGCTAGCAGCTTTAGCGGGAGTAGTCAAGAGACCCAGTACTTC.

J is TRBJ1-6 and V is TRBV30, with D possibly being TRBD1 (5 bases). The CDR3 covers 16 residues. Trimming shortened V by 8 bases and J by 10 bases, and 27 bases separated the two germline ends. The germline V gene has CDR1 GTSNPN and CDR2 SVGIG (reference sequence). Here the CDR3 DNA reads TGTGCCCTACTCAAAATGGGGCCCGGCGGAAGATCACCCCTCCACTTT. Its protein product is CALLKMGPGGRSPLHF.

The chain recombines TRBV4-3 with TRBJ2-7, with 10 bases lining up with TRBD1. CDR1 LGHNA and CDR2 YSLEER come from the germline V gene. CDR3 size: 20 residues. V gave up 0 bases and J gave up 2 bases; unmatched junction bases: 16. CDR3 sequence: CASSQEARPGTGERAYEQYF. In DNA, the CDR3 is TGCGCCAGCAGCCAAGAGGCCCGTCCCGGGACAGGGGAAAGGGCCTACGAGCAGTACTTC.

The rearrangement uses TRBV2 and TRBJ2-2; a weak D match, TRBD2 (5 bases). Germline-derived CDR1 and CDR2 are SNHLY and FYNNEI. The CDR3 loop spans 14 amino acids. The germline V and J ends were trimmed by 6 bases and 1 base, with 9 bases remaining between them. The CDR3 spells CASRGSWNTGELFF. CDR3 DNA sequence: TGTGCCAGCAGGGGGAGTTGGAACACCGGGGAGCTGTTTTTT.

The table lists this clone with a count of one. This chain joins TRBV7-3 and TRBJ1-2; D is perhaps TRBD1 (5 bases). The CDR3 is 14 residues long. Deletions cut 4 bases from V and 1 base from J, with 10 bases between. Germline V gene data show CDR1 as SGHTA and CDR2 as FQGTGA. For the CDR3, the DNA is TGTGCCAGCAGCTCCACGACAGATAACTATGGCTACACCTTC. This encodes CASSSTTDNYGYTF.

The sample holds one count of this clone. The chain recombines TRBV7-9 with TRBJ2-3; 7 bases map to TRBD2. The germline gives CDR1 SEHNR, CDR2 FQNEAQ (reference sequence). J lost 3 bases, V lost 1 base, and 4 bases had no gene match. CDR3 length: 15 amino acids. The CDR3: CASSLEGGRTDTQYF. The DNA of the CDR3 is TGTGCCAGCAGCTTAGAGGGCGGGAGAACAGATACGCAGTATTTT.

The rearrangement joins TRBV11-2 to TRBJ1-1; D might be TRBD1 (5 bases). V was trimmed by 0 bases and J by 2 bases, leaving 7 bases between them. CDR1 is SGHAT and CDR2 is FQNNGV in the germline V gene. This CDR3 has 14 amino acids. CDR3: CASSLETANTEAFF. The CDR3 coding sequence is TGTGCCAGCAGCTTAGAGACAGCCAACACTGAAGCTTTCTTT. Variable domain in full (rest from reference TRBV11-2 and TRBJ1-1): EAGVAQSPRYKIIEKRQSVAFWCNPISGHATLYWYQQILGQGPKLLIQFQNNGVVDDSQLPKDRFSAERLKGVDSTLKIQPAKLEDSAVYLCASSLETANTEAFFGQGTRLTVV.

The chain has TRBV14 and TRBJ2-3; D gene ambiguous. V shed 5 bases and J shed 4 bases, with 10 bases lying between them. This CDR3 spans 13 amino acids. The germline CDR1 and CDR2 sequences are SGHDN and FVKESK. CDR3: CASSISQADTQYF. In DNA form, the CDR3 reads TGTGCCAGCAGCATCTCACAAGCAGATACGCAGTATTTT.

Points on this clone: Compared with germline, one end of the junction differs, possibly owing to a read error. This chain connects TRBV11-3 to TRBJ2-2; the match to TRBD2 covers 8 bases. CDR3 length equals 15 residues. Germline V CDR1 and CDR2: SGHNT, YENEEA. CDR3 DNA sequence: TGTGCCAGCAGCTCGGGGGGGCTTGGCACCGAGGAGCTGTTTTTT. Translating gives CASSSGGLGTEELFF.

The chain couples TRBV6-5 to TRBJ2-7; 7 bases match TRBD1. The V and J ends lost 2 bases and 4 bases, in that order; junction bases with no gene match: 5. CDR1 MNHEY and CDR2 SVGAGI come from the germline V gene. This CDR3 contains 14 residues. In DNA, the CDR3 is TGTGCCAGCAGTTACCGGGACAGACTGTACGAGCAGTACTTC. This encodes CASSYRDRLYEQYF.

This chain uses TRBV25-1 with TRBJ1-1; no definite D call. Germline V gene lookup returns CDR1 MGHDK and CDR2 SYGVNS. The V end was cut by 6 bases, the J end by 3 bases, with 20 bases between. The CDR3 spans 16 residues. CDR3 region: CASSYSWELRDTEAFF. Here the CDR3 DNA reads TGTGCCAGCAGCTATAGTTGGGAGTTAAGGGACACTGAAGCTTTCTTT.

This sequence joins TRBV4-3 and TRBJ1-1, with D possibly TRBD1 on 5 matching bases. With 3 bases removed from V and 3 bases from J, the gap between germline ends came to 8 bases. In germline, CDR1 is LGHNA, CDR2 YSLEER. CDR3 length: 13 residues. CDR3 sequence: CASSQDTYTEAFF. The CDR3 DNA sequence: TGCGCCAGCAGCCAGGACACATACACTGAAGCTTTCTTT.

The V gene is TRBV4-1, the J gene TRBJ1-6; the match to TRBD1 covers 8 bases. V lost 0 bases and J lost 1; bases outside the gene matches: 5. Germline V CDR1 and CDR2: MGHRA, YSYEKL. The CDR3 runs to 18 residues. The CDR3 region is CASSQEVTGGSYNSPLHF. The CDR3 DNA sequence: TGCGCCAGCAGCCAAGAGGTTACAGGGGGGTCCTATAATTCACCCCTCCACTTT.

This rearrangement joins TRBV5-1 to TRBJ1-1; D is undetermined. The CDR3 contains 13 residues. CDR1 and CDR2 (germline): SGHRS, YFSETQ. V was clipped by 0 bases and J by 4 bases, with 7 bases between them. CDR3 DNA: TGCGCCAGCAGCTTGGGAGGGAGCACTGAAGCTTTCTTT. As protein: CASSLGGSTEAFF.

As for this clone: One end of the junction is discordant with germline, which a read error may explain. This rearrangement joins TRBV5-1 to TRBJ1-3, with D uncertain. The germline CDR1 and CDR2 sequences are SGHRS and YFSETQ. This CDR3 has 13 amino acids. In nucleotides, the CDR3 is TGTGCCAGTACAGCGGGGTTCGGAAACACCATATATTTT. Amino acids: CASTAGFGNTIYF. The entire variable domain, with the rest obtained from reference TRBV5-1 and TRBJ1-3, is as follows: KAGVTQTPRYLIKTRGQQVTLSCSPISGHRSVSWYQQTPGQGLQFLFEYFSETQRNKGNFPGRFSGRQFSNSRSEMNVSTLELGDSALYLCASTAGFGNTIYFGEGSWLTVV.

This clone showed up just once. This chain connects TRBV24-1 to TRBJ2-1; 11 nucleotides line up with TRBD2. The CDR3 totals 16 residues. Trimming cost V 5 bases and J 4 bases; bases outside gene matches: 6. CDR1 KGHDR and CDR2 SFDVKD come from the germline V gene. The CDR3 nucleotides are TGTGCCACCAGTGTCCCCACTAGCGGGAGTTACAATGAGCAGTTCTTC. Its protein product is CATSVPTSGSYNEQFF.

This clone was seen only once. The CDR3 bases are TGTGCCAGCAGCCAGGCCGGGACAGGGTCGTACGAGCAGTACTTC. Translation: CASSQAGTGSYEQYF. The genes are TRBV6-5 and TRBJ2-7, with 9 bases fitting TRBD1. Germline loops: CDR1 MNHEY, CDR2 SVGAGI. Germline trimming cut 6 bases from V and 4 bases from J; bases unmatched to any gene: 10. The length of the CDR3 is 15 residues.

In this sample, this clone turned up a few times. This chain connects TRBV23-1 to TRBJ2-2, with a tentative D call TRBD1 (7 bases). TRBV23-1 is filed as an ORF, its function uncertain. With 2 bases removed from V and 5 bases from J, the gap between germline ends came to 12 bases. The CDR3 length is 15 residues. The CDR3 DNA is TGCGCCAGCAGTCAAGAACAGGGGAGGACCGGGGAGCTGTTTTTT. Protein: CASSQEQGRTGELFF.

CDR3 nucleotides: TGTGCCAGCAGCACCCTTCGGGGGGACGAGCAGTACTTC. Translation gives CASSTLRGDEQYF. The rearrangement links TRBV11-3 to TRBJ2-7; TRBD2 agrees at 7 bases. This CDR3 contains 13 residues. V trimming: 5 bases; J trimming: 5 bases; junction bases outside the gene matches: 6. The V gene's germline CDR1 is SGHNT and CDR2 YENEEA.

The chain links TRBV18 to TRBJ2-1; 11 nucleotides agree with TRBD2. The germline V gene encodes CDR1 KGHSH and CDR2 LQKENI. The CDR3 contains 15 residues. V gave up 0 bases and J gave up 9 bases; unmatched junction bases: 4. In DNA, the CDR3 is TGTGCCAGCTCACCACCTAGCGGGGGGGCCGTTGAGCAGTTCTTC. This sequence encodes CASSPPSGGAVEQFF.

This clone was picked up one time. The V call is TRBV20-1, the J call TRBJ1-2, with no clear D. Germline V CDR1 and CDR2: DFQATT, SNEGSKA (reference sequence). The CDR3 covers 12 residues. Trimming took off 3 bases at V and 8 bases at J, with 13 bases between the two ends. The CDR3 nucleotides are TGCAGTGCTAGTCATAGTCCGTCCGGCTACACCTTC. It codes for CSASHSPSGYTF.